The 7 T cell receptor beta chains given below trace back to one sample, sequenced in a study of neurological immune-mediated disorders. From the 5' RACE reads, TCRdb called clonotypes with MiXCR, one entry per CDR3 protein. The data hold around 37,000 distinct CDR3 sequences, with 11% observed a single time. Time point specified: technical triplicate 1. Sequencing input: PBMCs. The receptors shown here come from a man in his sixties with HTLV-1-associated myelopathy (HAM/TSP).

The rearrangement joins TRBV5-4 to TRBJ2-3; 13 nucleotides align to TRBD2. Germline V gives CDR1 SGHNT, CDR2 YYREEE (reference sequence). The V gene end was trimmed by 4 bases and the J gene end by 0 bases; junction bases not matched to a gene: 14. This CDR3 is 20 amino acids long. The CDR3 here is CASSHGPGLAGTPSTDTQYF. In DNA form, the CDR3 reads TGTGCCAGCAGCCACGGTCCGGGACTAGCGGGGACCCCTAGCACAGATACGCAGTATTTT.

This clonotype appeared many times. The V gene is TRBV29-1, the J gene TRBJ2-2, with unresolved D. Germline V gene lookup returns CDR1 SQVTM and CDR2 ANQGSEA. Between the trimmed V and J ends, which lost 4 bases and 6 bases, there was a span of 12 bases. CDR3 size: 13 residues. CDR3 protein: CSVVSGFSGELFF. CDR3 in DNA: TGCAGCGTTGTGTCTGGGTTTTCCGGGGAGCTGTTTTTT.

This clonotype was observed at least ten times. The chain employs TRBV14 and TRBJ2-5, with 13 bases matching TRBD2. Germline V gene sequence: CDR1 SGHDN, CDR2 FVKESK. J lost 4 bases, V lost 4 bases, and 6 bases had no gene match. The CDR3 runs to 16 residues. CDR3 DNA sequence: TGTGCCAGCAGCCGGGGACTAGCGGGACCGGGAGAGACCCAGTACTTC. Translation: CASSRGLAGPGETQYF.

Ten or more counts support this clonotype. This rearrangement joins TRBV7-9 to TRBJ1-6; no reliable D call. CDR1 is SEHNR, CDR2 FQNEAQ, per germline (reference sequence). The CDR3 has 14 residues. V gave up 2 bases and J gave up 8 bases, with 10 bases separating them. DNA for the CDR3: TGTGCCAGCAGCTTAAAGGGATGGGATTCACCCCTCCACTTT. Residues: CASSLKGWDSPLHF. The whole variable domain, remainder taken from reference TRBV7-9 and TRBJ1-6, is DTGVSQNPRHKITKRGQNVTFRCDPISEHNRLYWYRQTLGQGPEFLTYFQNEAQLEKSRLLSDRFSAERPKGSFSTLEIQRTEQGDSAMYLCASSLKGWDSPLHFGNGTRLTVT.

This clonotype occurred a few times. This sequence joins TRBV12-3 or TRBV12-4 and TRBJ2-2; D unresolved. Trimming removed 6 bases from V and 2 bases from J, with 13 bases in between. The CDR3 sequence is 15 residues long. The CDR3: CASRKGQANTGELFF. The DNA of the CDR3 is TGTGCCAGCAGAAAGGGTCAGGCTAACACCGGGGAGCTGTTTTTT.

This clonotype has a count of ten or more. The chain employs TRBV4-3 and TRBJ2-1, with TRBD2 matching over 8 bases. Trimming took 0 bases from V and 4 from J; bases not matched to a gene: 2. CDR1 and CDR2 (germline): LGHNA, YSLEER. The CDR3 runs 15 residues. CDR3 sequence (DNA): TGCGCCAGCAGCCAAGATGGACTAGCATACAATGAGCAGTTCTTC. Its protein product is CASSQDGLAYNEQFF.

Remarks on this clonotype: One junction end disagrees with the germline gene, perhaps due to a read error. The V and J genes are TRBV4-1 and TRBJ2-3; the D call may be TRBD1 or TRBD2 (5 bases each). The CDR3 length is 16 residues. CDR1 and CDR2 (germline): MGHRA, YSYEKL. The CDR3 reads CASSQERWGSTDTQHF. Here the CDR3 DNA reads TGCGCCAGCAGCCAAGAACGGTGGGGGAGCACAGATACGCAGCATTTC.